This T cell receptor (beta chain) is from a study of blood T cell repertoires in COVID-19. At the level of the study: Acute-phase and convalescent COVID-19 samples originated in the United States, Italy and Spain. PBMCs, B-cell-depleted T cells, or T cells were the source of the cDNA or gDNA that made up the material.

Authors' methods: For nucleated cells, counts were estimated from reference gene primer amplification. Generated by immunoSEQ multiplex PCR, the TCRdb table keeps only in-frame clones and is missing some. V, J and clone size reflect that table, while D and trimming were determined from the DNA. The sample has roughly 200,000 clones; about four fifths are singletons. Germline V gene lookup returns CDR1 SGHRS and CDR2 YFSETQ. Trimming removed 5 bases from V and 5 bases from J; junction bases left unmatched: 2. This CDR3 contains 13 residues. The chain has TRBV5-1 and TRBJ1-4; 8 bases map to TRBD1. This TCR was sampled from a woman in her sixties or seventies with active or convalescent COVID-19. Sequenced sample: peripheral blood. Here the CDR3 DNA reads TGCGCCAGCAGAAGGACAGGGAATGAAAAACTGTTTTTT. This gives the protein CASRRTGNEKLFF.